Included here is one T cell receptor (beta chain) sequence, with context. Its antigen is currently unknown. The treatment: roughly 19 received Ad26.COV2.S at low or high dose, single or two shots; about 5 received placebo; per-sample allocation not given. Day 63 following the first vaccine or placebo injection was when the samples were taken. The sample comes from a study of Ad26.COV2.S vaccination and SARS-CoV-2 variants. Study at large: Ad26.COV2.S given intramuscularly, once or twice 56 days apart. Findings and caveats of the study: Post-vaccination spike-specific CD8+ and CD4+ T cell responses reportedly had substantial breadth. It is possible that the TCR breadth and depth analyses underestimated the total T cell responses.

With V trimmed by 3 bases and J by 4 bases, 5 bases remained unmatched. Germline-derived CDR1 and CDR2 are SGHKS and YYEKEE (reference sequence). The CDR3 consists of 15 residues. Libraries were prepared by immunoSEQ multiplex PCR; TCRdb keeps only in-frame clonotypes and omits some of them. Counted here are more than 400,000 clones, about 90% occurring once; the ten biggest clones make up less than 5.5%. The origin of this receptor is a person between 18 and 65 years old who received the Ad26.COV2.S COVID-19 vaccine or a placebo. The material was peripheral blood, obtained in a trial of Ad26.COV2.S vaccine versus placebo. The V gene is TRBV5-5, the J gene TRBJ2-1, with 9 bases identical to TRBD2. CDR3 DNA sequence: TGTGCCAGCAGCTATACTAGCGGGCAGTACAATGAGCAGTTCTTC. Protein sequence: CASSYTSGQYNEQFF.